A single sample is the source of the 8 T cell receptor beta chains below, sequenced in a study of blood T cell repertoires in COVID-19. Libraries were prepared by immunoSEQ multiplex PCR; TCRdb keeps only in-frame clonotypes and omits some of them. The sample shows 400,000 or so clones, about nine tenths of them seen only once. The sequencing sample was made of peripheral blood. These receptors came from a woman between 40 and 55 years old with COVID-19, enrolled during active disease.

This chain links TRBV28 with TRBJ1-4; 9 bases align to TRBD1. The CDR3 is made up of 17 amino acids. Per the germline V gene, CDR1 is MDHEN and CDR2 is SYDVKM. Trimming cost V 5 bases and J 7 bases; bases outside gene matches: 14. The CDR3 DNA sequence: TGTGCCAGCAGTCTAACCGGGACAGGGCTTCGTGGTGAAAAACTGTTTTTT. Translation gives CASSLTGTGLRGEKLFF.

CDR3 in amino acids: CASSQDPSVNQPQHF. The CDR3 DNA reads as TGTGCCAGCAGCCAAGACCCCTCGGTGAATCAGCCCCAGCATTTT. The chain joins TRBV3-1 (or the pseudogene TRBV3-2) to TRBJ1-5; D gene ambiguous. The CDR3 consists of 15 residues. Trimming removed 0 bases at V and 4 bases at J, with 10 bases between. Germline CDR1 and CDR2: LGHDT and YNNKEL (reference sequence).

The chain is built from TRBV20-1 and TRBJ2-2, with D unclear. This CDR3 is 11 amino acids long. The V end lost 5 bases, the J end lost 5 bases, and 6 bases lay between the germline ends. Germline CDR1 reads DFQATT; CDR2 reads SNEGSKA (reference sequence). CDR3: CSAPSTGELFF. The CDR3 nucleotides are TGCAGTGCTCCGAGTACCGGGGAGCTGTTTTTT.

The chain has TRBV14 and TRBJ2-7; 8 bases fit TRBD1. The CDR3 contains 14 residues. Germline V gives CDR1 SGHDN, CDR2 FVKESK. V shed 5 bases and J 4 bases; nucleotides not matched to a gene: 7. The CDR3 coding sequence is TGTGCCAGCAGCTTAGTGACAGGGGAGTACGAGCAGTACTTC. Translated: CASSLVTGEYEQYF.

The chain combines TRBV19 with TRBJ2-4; 9 bases align to TRBD1. The CDR3 loop spans 14 amino acids. Trimming took 5 bases from V and 7 from J; bases not matched to a gene: 6. Germline V CDR1 and CDR2: LNHDA, SQIVND (reference sequence). CDR3: CASSPDRGYNIQYF. The CDR3, as DNA: TGTGCCAGTAGTCCGGACAGGGGATATAACATTCAGTACTTC.

The chain carries TRBV7-2 and TRBJ1-2; the D is unclear. Germline V gene lookup returns CDR1 SGHTA and CDR2 FQGNSA. V dropped 1 base and J dropped 8 bases, with 11 bases sitting between them. The CDR3 is made up of 13 amino acids. The CDR3 DNA reads as TGTGCCAGCAGCTTAGATGCCCCTCGGGGCTACACCTTC. This sequence encodes CASSLDAPRGYTF.

The chain links TRBV19 to TRBJ2-7, with a tentative D call TRBD1 (6 bases). V gave up 5 bases and J gave up 5 bases, with 19 bases separating them. CDR3 length: 15 residues. Germline V gene data show CDR1 as LNHDA and CDR2 as SQIVND (reference sequence). The CDR3 sequence: CASSPLWTATHEQYF. CDR3 nucleotides: TGTGCCAGTAGTCCCCTTTGGACAGCTACCCACGAGCAGTACTTC. Complete variable domain (other parts from reference TRBV19 and TRBJ2-7): DGGITQSPKYLFRKEGQNVTLSCEQNLNHDAMYWYRQDPGQGLRLIYYSQIVNDFQKGDIAEGYSVSREKKESFPLTVTSAQKNPTAFYLCASSPLWTATHEQYFGPGTRLTVT.

V and J are TRBV27 and TRBJ2-7; 8 bases align to TRBD1. The CDR3 has 14 residues. The germline CDR1 and CDR2 sequences are MNHEY and SMNVEV (reference sequence). The V and J ends lost 5 bases and 3 bases, in that order; junction bases with no gene match: 6. CDR3 sequence: CASSAGQVVYEQYF. The CDR3, as DNA: TGTGCCAGCAGTGCGGGACAGGTCGTCTACGAGCAGTACTTC.